This T cell receptor (beta chain) was captured in a study of OX40 agonist ivuxolimab in advanced cancers. Notes on the research overall: Ivuxolimab, which targeted the costimulatory receptor OX40 (CD134), was an agonistic, fully human IgG2 monoclonal antibody. Intravenous ivuxolimab was administered to patients every 2 weeks at six dose levels: 0.01, 0.1, 0.3, 1.5, 3 and 10 mg/kg. Of the approximately 53 patients in dose escalation, 19 had hepatocellular carcinoma, some 15 had melanoma, 9 had renal cell carcinoma and 9 had head and neck cancer. In the dose-escalation cohort, 82.7% of patients were male, and the mean age was approximately 55 years, with a range of about 20 to 79. Prior anti-PD-1, anti-PD-L1 or anti-CTLA-4 therapy was permitted, and checkpoint inhibitors had been received by around 39% of dose-escalation patients. Partial responses occurred in three dose-escalation patients: two with cutaneous melanoma and one with hepatocellular carcinoma. Peripheral TCRbeta sequencing was intended to test whether TCR sequence diversity was altered and clonal T-cell expansion was caused by ivuxolimab. The paper covers the monotherapy dose-escalation part of the phase I ivuxolimab trial, which included N of about 50 patients.

What the work shows at the level of the full study, not this receptor alone: Which antigens the clonally expanded peripheral T cells were specific for was not determined. Low levels of normalized T-cell clonal expansion were also seen in some patients who did not respond. In the 0.1-3.0 mg/kg groups, partial responders were among the patients with the lowest normalized peripheral clonal expansion, particularly in CD8+ T cells. After ivuxolimab, CD8+ T cells had more expanded clones than CD4+ T cells on average. Clonal expansion of both CD4+ and CD8+ blood T cells was observed from baseline to week 6 at doses 0.1 to 3.0 mg/kg.

Genomic DNA was extracted from sorted cells for sequencing of the TCRbeta CDR3 region. The immunoSEQ Assay was used for sequencing of TCRbeta CDR3 regions. TCRdb mirrors the immuneACCESS table, restricted to in-frame sequences. Some clones are absent from its copies; in checked studies, under half trace to an unresolved V gene, and the reason for the others is unknown. The sample data list some 100,000 clones, and 80% to 95% of these were observed just once. The ten largest clones add up to approximately 3.6% of the sample. The CDR1 and CDR2 encoded by the germline V gene are LGHNA and YSLEER. Taken from cysteine to phenylalanine, the CDR3 has 16 residues. Kept here is only the CDR3 DNA, which spans 48 bases and is read in frame from base 1. V is cut back by 4 bases and J by 6 bases, with 10 bases in the junction unmatched. A word on this clone: Its antigen specificity is not known. Nothing much larger sits one base from this clone, and base qualities are not available.

Patients with autoimmune disease history or receiving systemic immunosuppression were excluded from the trial. Peripheral blood for TCR sequencing was drawn from every dose cohort at baseline, at cycle 4 day 1 and at cycle 7 day 1. The samples were taken from a phase I, first-in-human, multicenter, open-label dose-escalation trial of ivuxolimab. Adults with locally advanced or metastatic melanoma, renal cell carcinoma, hepatocellular carcinoma or head and neck squamous cell carcinoma were enrolled in the trial. Before TCR sequencing, CD4+ T cells and CD8+ T cells were sorted from peripheral blood as separate populations.

This chain joins TRBV4-3 to TRBJ1-4; 8 central nucleotides agree with TRBD1. The source was CD4+ or CD8+ T cells sorted from blood, collected in a trial of the OX40 agonist ivuxolimab. This TCR came from an adult with an advanced solid tumor such as melanoma, head and neck, liver or kidney cancer. The CDR3 reads as follows: CASSRRTGLTDEKLFF. At the DNA level, the sequence is TGCGCCAGCAGCCGGCGGACAGGGTTAACGGATGAAAAACTGTTTTTT.